This TCR beta chain was sequenced for a study of T cell responses to AZD1222 COVID-19 vaccine. Sequenced by immunoSEQ multiplex PCR; TCRdb stores in-frame clones only, minus some. This sample carries about 160,000 clones, 90% of them seen once, and the ten largest clones take roughly 1.6%. On this clone itself: The target antigen is unknown.

General study points: Donors were largely white British and mainly female; clonal diversity was possibly underestimated. Vaccine-associated CD4 TCRs ranged over spike, dominating at 160-218 and 743-854. The study reported that nearly half of spike-specific TCRs target unmutated variant regions. Baseline serostatus was positive in only a handful of AZD1222 recipients.

CDR3 length: 13 residues. CDR1 and CDR2 from the germline V gene are SGHDN and FVKESK. Between the trimmed V and J ends, which lost 3 bases and 3 bases, there was a span of 5 bases. This TCR derives from an adult in good health. This material consisted of peripheral blood, taken on day 0 of AZD1222 vaccination. The chain is built from TRBV14 and TRBJ2-2; no firm D call. The DNA of the CDR3 is TGTGCCAGCAGCCAGCGTTACACCGGGGAGCTGTTTTTT. Encoded protein: CASSQRYTGELFF.